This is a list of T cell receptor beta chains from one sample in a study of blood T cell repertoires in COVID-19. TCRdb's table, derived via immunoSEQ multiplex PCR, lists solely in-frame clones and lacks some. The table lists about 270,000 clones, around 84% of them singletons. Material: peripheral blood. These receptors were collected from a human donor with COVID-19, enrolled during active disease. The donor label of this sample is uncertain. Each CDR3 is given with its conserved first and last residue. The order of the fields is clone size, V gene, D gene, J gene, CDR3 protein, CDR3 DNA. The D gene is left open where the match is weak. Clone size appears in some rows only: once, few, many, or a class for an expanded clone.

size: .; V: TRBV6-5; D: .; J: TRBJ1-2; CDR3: CASSIRTAGYGYTF; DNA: TGTGCCAGCAGTATCCGAACCGCGGGCTATGGCTACACCTTC
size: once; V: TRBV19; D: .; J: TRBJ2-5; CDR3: CASSPSGSAGETQYF; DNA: TGTGCCAGTAGCCCTTCGGGTAGCGCGGGGGAGACCCAGTACTTC
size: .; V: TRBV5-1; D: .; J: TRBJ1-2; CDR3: CASSLETGRLDGYTF; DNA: TGCGCCAGCAGCTTGGAAACTGGGCGATTGGATGGCTACACCTTC
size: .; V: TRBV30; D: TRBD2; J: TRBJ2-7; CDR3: CAWSTKGGGVYEQYF; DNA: TGTGCCTGGAGTACTAAGGGCGGGGGGGTCTACGAGCAGTACTTC
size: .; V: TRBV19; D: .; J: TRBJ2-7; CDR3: CASSIRVRYEQYF; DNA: TGTGCCAGTAGTATTCGGGTGCGCTACGAGCAGTACTTC
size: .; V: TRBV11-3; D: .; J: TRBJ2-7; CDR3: CASSLEGGPNYEQYF; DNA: TGTGCCAGCAGCTTAGAGGGGGGACCGAACTACGAGCAGTACTTC
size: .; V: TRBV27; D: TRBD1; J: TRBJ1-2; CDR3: CASSPQGPRGGGYTF; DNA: TGTGCCAGCAGTCCTCAGGGGCCGCGAGGGGGCGGCTACACCTTC
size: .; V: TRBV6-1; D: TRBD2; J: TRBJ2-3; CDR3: CASSESGGGADTQYF; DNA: TGTGCCAGCAGTGAAAGCGGGGGAGGGGCAGATACGCAGTATTTT
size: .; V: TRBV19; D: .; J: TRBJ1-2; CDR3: CASSIGDNANYGYTF; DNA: TGTGCCAGTAGTATAGGGGACAACGCTAACTATGGCTACACCTTC
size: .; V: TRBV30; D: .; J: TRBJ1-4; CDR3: CASTSQPNEKLFF; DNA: TGTGCCTCCACCAGTCAACCTAATGAAAAACTGTTTTTT
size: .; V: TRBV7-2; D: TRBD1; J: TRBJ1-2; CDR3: CASSATGVNYGYTF; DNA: TGTGCCAGCAGCGCAACAGGGGTGAACTATGGCTACACCTTC
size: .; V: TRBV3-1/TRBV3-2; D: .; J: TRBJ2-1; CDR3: CASSQPGGREQFF; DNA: TGTGCCAGCAGCCAACCCGGGGGTCGCGAGCAGTTCTTC
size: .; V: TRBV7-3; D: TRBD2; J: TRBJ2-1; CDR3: CASSLGRLAGGGNEQFF; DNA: TGTGCCAGCAGCCTAGGCCGACTAGCGGGAGGCGGCAATGAGCAGTTCTTC
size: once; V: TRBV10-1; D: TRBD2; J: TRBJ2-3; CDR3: CASSATSGSPDTQYF; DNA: TGCGCCAGCAGTGCGACTAGCGGGAGCCCAGATACGCAGTATTTT
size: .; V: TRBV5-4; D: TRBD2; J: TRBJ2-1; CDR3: CASSHSGMTYNEQFF; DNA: TGTGCCAGCAGCCATAGCGGGATGACCTACAATGAGCAGTTCTTC
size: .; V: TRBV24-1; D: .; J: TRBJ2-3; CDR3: CATKASGTDTQYF; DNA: TGTGCCACCAAGGCTAGCGGCACAGATACGCAGTATTTT
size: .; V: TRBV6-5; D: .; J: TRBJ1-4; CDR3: CASSSRGGGNEKLFF; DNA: TGTGCCAGCAGTTCTAGGGGGGGCGGAAATGAAAAACTGTTTTTT
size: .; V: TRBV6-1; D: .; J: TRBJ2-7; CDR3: CASSDRQPYEQYF; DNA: TGTGCCAGCAGTGATCGACAGCCCTACGAGCAGTACTTC
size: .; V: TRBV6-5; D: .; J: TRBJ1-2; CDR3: CASNRQSDGYTF; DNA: TGTGCCAGCAATCGACAGTCGGATGGCTACACCTTC
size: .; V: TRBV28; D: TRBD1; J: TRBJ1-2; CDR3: CASSSPGTAAYYGYTF; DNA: TGTGCCAGCAGTTCACCCGGGACAGCGGCGTACTATGGCTACACCTTC
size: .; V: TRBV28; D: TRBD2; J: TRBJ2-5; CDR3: CAAASGGEETQYF; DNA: TGTGCCGCTGCTAGCGGGGGTGAAGAGACCCAGTACTTC
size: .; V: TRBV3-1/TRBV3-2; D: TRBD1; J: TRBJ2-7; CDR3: CASSQGTGIYEQYF; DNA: TGTGCCAGCAGCCAAGGGACAGGGATATACGAGCAGTACTTC
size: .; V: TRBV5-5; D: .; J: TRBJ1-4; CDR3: CASSASGTRDEKLFF; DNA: TGTGCCAGCAGCGCTTCCGGGACTCGGGATGAAAAACTGTTTTTT
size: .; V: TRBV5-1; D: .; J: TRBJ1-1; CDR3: CASSLATSNTEAFF; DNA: TGCGCCAGCAGCTTGGCCACTTCGAACACTGAAGCTTTCTTT
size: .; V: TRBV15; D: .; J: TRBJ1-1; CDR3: CATMRLEGTEAFF; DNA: TGTGCCACCATGCGGTTAGAGGGCACTGAAGCTTTCTTT
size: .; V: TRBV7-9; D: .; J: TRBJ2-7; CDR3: CASSLIGGLKYEQYF; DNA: TGTGCCAGCAGCTTAATCGGCGGGTTGAAGTACGAGCAGTACTTC
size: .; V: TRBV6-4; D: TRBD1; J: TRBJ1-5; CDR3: CASSPQGAGNQPQHF; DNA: TGTGCCAGCAGCCCGCAGGGGGCGGGCAATCAGCCCCAGCATTTT